A selection of T cell receptor beta chains follows, all from one sample in a study of regulatory T cells in long-lasting Graves disease. Each CDR3 protein gets one entry after TCRdb re-called the multiplex PCR reads with MiXCR. The data hold hundreds of thousands of distinct CDR3 sequences, with 20% observed a single time. Sequences were derived from peripheral blood mononuclear cells (PBMCs), sampled when the disease was refractory, from a patient treated with antithyroid drugs. These receptors were obtained from a female donor with Graves disease. The CDR3 runs from the conserved cysteine through the conserved F or W.

v_gene: TRBV28; CDR3aa: CASSRTPRPWNTEAFF
v_gene: TRBV11-2; CDR3aa: CASSLEGLVQETQYF
v_gene: TRBV14; CDR3aa: CASSHRGRGNTEAFF
v_gene: TRBV6-2/TRBV6-3; CDR3aa: CASSYPGQGAMNTEAFF
v_gene: TRBV2; CDR3aa: CASSEARGEQYF
v_gene: TRBV6-1; CDR3aa: CASSESGQPQHF
v_gene: TRBV7-9; CDR3aa: CASSLTAIQETQYF
v_gene: TRBV5-5; CDR3aa: CASTVPGPSGANVLTF
v_gene: TRBV12-3/TRBV12-4; CDR3aa: CASSFLAGTNTGELFF
v_gene: TRBV13; CDR3aa: CASSLVRLAGTNTGELFF
v_gene: TRBV6-1; CDR3aa: CASTLRAGYYGYTF
v_gene: TRBV30; CDR3aa: CAGDGGFFGYTF
v_gene: TRBV29-1; CDR3aa: CSVEGGGQGAYEQYF
v_gene: TRBV7-2; CDR3aa: CASSLASKNTEAFF
v_gene: TRBV18; CDR3aa: CASSADLGGYEQYF
v_gene: TRBV24-1; CDR3aa: CATSDPFRPYEQYF
v_gene: TRBV12-3/TRBV12-4; CDR3aa: CASSALETQYF
v_gene: TRBV7-8; CDR3aa: CASSLELGQETQYF
v_gene: TRBV6-2/TRBV6-3; CDR3aa: CASSYSSLGGYTF
v_gene: TRBV28; CDR3aa: CASSQRETQYF
v_gene: TRBV30; CDR3aa: CAWRTGWGELFF
v_gene: TRBV3-1; CDR3aa: CASSQVGGGTEAFF
v_gene: TRBV29-1; CDR3aa: CSVLVLYEQHF
v_gene: TRBV27; CDR3aa: CASSSLAGDTQYF
v_gene: TRBV19; CDR3aa: CASTPRLGTEAFF
v_gene: TRBV27; CDR3aa: CASSPDQTYGYTF
v_gene: TRBV5-5; CDR3aa: CASSAANSGNTIYF
v_gene: TRBV6-5; CDR3aa: CASSSVDTLNTEAFF
v_gene: TRBV10-3; CDR3aa: CAVRTGLAGGNSYNEQFF
v_gene: TRBV20-1; CDR3aa: CSAPTPGGGSRSSYEQYF
v_gene: TRBV28; CDR3aa: CASSSPTTSYEQYF
v_gene: TRBV27; CDR3aa: CASSSRRRDRVNEKLFF
v_gene: TRBV9; CDR3aa: CASSVDGLGFQPQHF
v_gene: TRBV28; CDR3aa: CASTGYRGLTEAFF
v_gene: TRBV6-1; CDR3aa: CASIPSSYYNEQFF
v_gene: TRBV2; CDR3aa: CASRAGTRNTGELFF
v_gene: TRBV6-2/TRBV6-3; CDR3aa: CASSWGRTGRYEQYF
v_gene: TRBV7-9; CDR3aa: CASSSVGTSSYEQYF
v_gene: TRBV28; CDR3aa: CASSLSGLAGGVYEQYF
v_gene: TRBV3-1; CDR3aa: CASSRELVYQETQYF
v_gene: TRBV11-2; CDR3aa: CKVYMNTEAFF
v_gene: TRBV5-1; CDR3aa: CASSLRQVKVNTEAFF
v_gene: TRBV15; CDR3aa: CATSSPSGSFEQYF
v_gene: TRBV7-2; CDR3aa: CASRRLDGEQFF